A selection of T cell receptor beta chains follows, all from one sample in a study of blood T cell repertoires in COVID-19. Sequenced by immunoSEQ multiplex PCR; TCRdb stores in-frame clones only, minus some. The repertoire holds 240,000 or so clones, with about 86% as singletons. Sequencing used peripheral blood. All receptors come from a woman aged 25 to 39 who had recovered from COVID-19. CDR3s include the opening cysteine and the closing phenylalanine or tryptophan. Each record gives: V gene, CDR3 length, clone size, J gene, D gene, CDR3 DNA, CDR3 protein. The D gene is left open where the match is weak. Not every row has a clone size; where given, it reads once, few, many or a size class.

TRBV3-1/TRBV3-2,17,.,TRBJ1-6,.,TGTGCCAGCAGCCAAGAATGGGGCAGCTCCTATAATTCACCCCTCCACTTT,CASSQEWGSSYNSPLHF
TRBV5-1,14,.,TRBJ2-3,TRBD2,TGCGCCAGCGCGAGCGGGGGCCTCGAGGATACGCAGTATTTT,CASASGGLEDTQYF
TRBV2,14,once,TRBJ1-5,.,TGTGCCAGCAGTGCGAGCTTCAGCAATCAGCCCCAGCATTTT,CASSASFSNQPQHF
TRBV4-2,18,.,TRBJ2-7,TRBD2,TGTGCCAGCAGCCACGGGGCTCCTATAGCGGGGGGGGAGGACGAGCAGTACTTC,CASSHGAPIAGGEDEQYF
TRBV9,13,.,TRBJ2-7,.,TGTGCCAGCAGCCTAGGCGGTCCGGGGGAGCAGTACTTC,CASSLGGPGEQYF
TRBV18,16,.,TRBJ2-3,TRBD1,TGTGCCAGCTCACCACCGGGACAGGGGAGCACAGATACGCAGTATTTT,CASSPPGQGSTDTQYF
TRBV18,16,.,TRBJ2-3,TRBD2,TGTGCCAGCTCACAACCTAGCGGGGGAAGCACAGATACGCAGTATTTT,CASSQPSGGSTDTQYF
TRBV5-1,15,.,TRBJ2-1,TRBD1,TGCGCCAGCAGCTTGGAAGGGGGCCGGGGAAATGAGCAGTTCTTC,CASSLEGGRGNEQFF
TRBV7-2,12,.,TRBJ2-1,TRBD1,TGTGCCAGCAGCTTAGGGGGGACAGGGACCGTCTTC,CASSLGGTGTVF
TRBV5-1,16,once,TRBJ2-1,.,TGCGCCAGCAGCTTTCGTGCGGAGAGCTCCTACAATGAGCAGTTCTTC,CASSFRAESSYNEQFF
TRBV27,13,.,TRBJ1-5,.,TGTGCCAGCAGTTGGCGGGGTAATCAGCCCCAGCATTTT,CASSWRGNQPQHF
TRBV6-6,16,.,TRBJ2-2,TRBD1,TGTGCCAGCAGTCGAGGGACAGGGATATTAACCGGGGAGCTGTTTTTT,CASSRGTGILTGELFF
TRBV7-9,16,.,TRBJ2-3,TRBD2,TGTGCCAGCAGCTCGGGACTAGCGGGGCACACAGATACGCAGTATTTT,CASSSGLAGHTDTQYF
TRBV24-1,13,.,TRBJ2-4,.,TGTGCCACCGGACTAAGGGTGGGAAACATTCAGTACTTC,CATGLRVGNIQYF
TRBV5-4,14,.,TRBJ1-2,.,TGTGCCAGCAGCTTTCGGGGAAGGGCCTATGGCTACACCTTC,CASSFRGRAYGYTF
TRBV10-3,19,.,TRBJ2-5,TRBD2,TGTGCCATCAGTCCTATACCCCGTGAAGGGACTAGCGGGGAAGAGACCCAGTACTTC,CAISPIPREGTSGEETQYF
TRBV14,15,.,TRBJ1-2,.,TGTGCCAGCAGAGGGGGAAGGGTCCCGCAGGATGGCTACACCTTC,CASRGGRVPQDGYTF
TRBV5-5,15,.,TRBJ2-5,TRBD2,TGTGCCAGCAGCTTGGGGCGGGGGGAACAAGAGACCCAGTACTTC,CASSLGRGEQETQYF
TRBV6-5,11,.,TRBJ2-3,.,TGTGCCAGCCGGGGGACCAGTACGCAGTATTTT,CASRGTSTQYF
TRBV3-1/TRBV3-2,16,.,TRBJ1-6,.,TGTGCCAGCAGCCCCCGGGAGAGCTCCTATAATTCACCCCTCCACTTT,CASSPRESSYNSPLHF
TRBV7-9,13,.,TRBJ2-7,TRBD1,TGTGCCAGCAGCTCCTGGGACAGATCCGAGCAGTACTTC,CASSSWDRSEQYF
TRBV3-1/TRBV3-2,16,.,TRBJ1-2,TRBD1,TGTGCCAGCAGCCAAGAAAGGGACAGATTATACTATGGCTACACCTTC,CASSQERDRLYYGYTF
TRBV19,15,.,TRBJ1-1,TRBD1,TGTGCCAGTGGACTTCCGGGACAGGCATACACTGAAGCTTTCTTT,CASGLPGQAYTEAFF
TRBV7-8,14,.,TRBJ2-1,TRBD2,TGTGCCAGCGTGGGGACTAGTGGGGACAATGAGCAGTTCTTC,CASVGTSGDNEQFF
TRBV6-5,12,.,TRBJ1-1,TRBD1,TGTGCCAGCAGACAGGGGGCCGGTGAAGCTTTCTTT,CASRQGAGEAFF
TRBV28,13,.,TRBJ1-6,.,TGTGCCAGCAGTTCGAACAGTAATGAACCCCTCCACTTT,CASSSNSNEPLHF
TRBV27,14,.,TRBJ2-1,.,TGTGCCAGCAGGGGGCTTATCGGGGGTTATGAGCAGTTCTTC,CASRGLIGGYEQFF
TRBV27,12,.,TRBJ1-2,.,TGTGCCAGCAGTTTCGCAGGTTATGGCTACACCTTC,CASSFAGYGYTF
TRBV27,11,.,TRBJ1-2,.,TGTGCCGGCTACAGGCGGGGTGGCTACACCTTC,CAGYRRGGYTF
TRBV9,16,.,TRBJ2-5,TRBD2,TGTGCCAGCAGCGTTCACGGGGGGGCCGAGGGAGAGACCCAGTACTTC,CASSVHGGAEGETQYF
TRBV5-1,16,.,TRBJ1-3,TRBD1,TGCGCCAGCAGCCTTCGGACAGGGGGCTCCGGAAACACCATATATTTT,CASSLRTGGSGNTIYF
TRBV3-1/TRBV3-2,16,.,TRBJ2-5,.,TGTGCCAGCAGCCAAGTAGGTGGCGGGTTTGTGGAGACCCAGTACTTC,CASSQVGGGFVETQYF
TRBV5-6,15,.,TRBJ2-1,TRBD2,TGTGCCAGCAGAAAGATAGCGGGGGGGTACAATGAGCAGTTCTTC,CASRKIAGGYNEQFF
TRBV10-3,16,.,TRBJ1-2,TRBD1,TGTGCCATCAGTGGGACAGGGGGAAGTCCTAACTATGGCTACACCTTC,CAISGTGGSPNYGYTF
TRBV5-3,13,.,TRBJ1-3,.,TGTGCCAGAAACCGGGGGGATCCAGACACCATATATTTT,CARNRGDPDTIYF
TRBV27,13,.,TRBJ2-2,.,TGTGCCAGCATGAGGGTAAAGGGCGGGGAGCTGTTTTTT,CASMRVKGGELFF
TRBV5-4,11,.,TRBJ2-5,.,TGTGCCAGCAGTTCTCAAGAGACCCAGTACTTC,CASSSQETQYF
TRBV7-9,11,.,TRBJ2-7,.,TGTGCCAGCAGCTTACAGTACGAGCAGTACTTC,CASSLQYEQYF
TRBV5-5,11,.,TRBJ2-3,.,TGTGCCAGCAACAATCCAGATACGCAGTATTTT,CASNNPDTQYF
TRBV25-1,14,.,TRBJ1-2,TRBD1,TGTGCCAGCAGTGAGGGACAGGGGGCCCGTGGCTACACCTTC,CASSEGQGARGYTF
TRBV19,15,.,TRBJ1-1,TRBD1,TGTGCCACCTCCCTGACCGGGACAGCCAACACTGAAGCTTTCTTT,CATSLTGTANTEAFF
TRBV19,17,once,TRBJ2-1,.,TGTGCCAGTAGCGAAAGCCCAGGGGTCCCTACCTACAATGAGCAGTTCTTC,CASSESPGVPTYNEQFF
TRBV4-2,15,.,TRBJ2-1,TRBD2,TGTGCCAGCAGGAGACTAGCGGCCGCCTCGGGTGAGCAGTTCTTC,CASRRLAAASGEQFF
TRBV6-2/TRBV6-3,14,.,TRBJ1-2,.,TGTGCCAGCAGTTACTGGATACAGGACAATGGCTACACCTTC,CASSYWIQDNGYTF
TRBV7-9,15,.,TRBJ2-3,TRBD2,TGTGCCAGCAGCTCTCCTAGCGGGGGGACAGATACGCAGTATTTT,CASSSPSGGTDTQYF
TRBV6-4,15,.,TRBJ1-5,.,TGTGCCAGAGCGCCCTTAGAAGAGGGAGGTCAGCCCCAGCATTTT,CARAPLEEGGQPQHF
TRBV9,14,.,TRBJ2-7,.,TGTGCCAGCAGCGTAGGTTCGTCTTCCTACGAGCAGTACTTC,CASSVGSSSYEQYF
TRBV9,13,.,TRBJ2-7,TRBD1,TGTGCCAGCAGCGTGACAGGGGCCTACGAGCAGTACTTC,CASSVTGAYEQYF
TRBV5-1,13,few,TRBJ1-2,.,TGCGCCAGGCTATACAGGGAACCCTATGGCTACACCTTC,CARLYREPYGYTF
TRBV5-1,15,.,TRBJ2-3,TRBD2,TGCGCCAGCAGCCGTAGCGGGGGGCCGGGGGATACGCAGTATTTT,CASSRSGGPGDTQYF
TRBV5-1,16,.,TRBJ2-4,.,TGCGCCAGCAGCTTATACGGAGGGGAGCCCAAAAACATTCAGTACTTC,CASSLYGGEPKNIQYF
TRBV4-3,15,.,TRBJ2-7,TRBD2,TGCGCCAGCAGCCAAGTCCTAGCGGCCACCTACGAGCAGTACTTC,CASSQVLAATYEQYF
TRBV7-3,16,.,TRBJ2-2,TRBD2,TGTGCCAGCAGCTTAACCCTAGCGGGGTACACCGGGGAGCTGTTTTTT,CASSLTLAGYTGELFF
TRBV5-3,18,.,TRBJ1-1,TRBD1,TGTGCCAGAAGCTTGATAGGACAGGGGATCCAAATGAACACTGAAGCTTTCTTT,CARSLIGQGIQMNTEAFF